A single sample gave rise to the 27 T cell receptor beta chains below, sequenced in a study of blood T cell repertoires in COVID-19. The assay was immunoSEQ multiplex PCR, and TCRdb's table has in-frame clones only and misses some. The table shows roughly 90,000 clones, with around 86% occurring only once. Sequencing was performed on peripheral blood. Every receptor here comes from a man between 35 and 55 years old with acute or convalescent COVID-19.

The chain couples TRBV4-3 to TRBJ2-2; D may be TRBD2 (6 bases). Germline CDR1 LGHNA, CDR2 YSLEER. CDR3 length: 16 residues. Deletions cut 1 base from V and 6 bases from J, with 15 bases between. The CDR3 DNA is TGCGCCAGCAGCCAAGTATTGGCGGGGCCTGCCGGGGAGCTGTTTTTT. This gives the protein CASSQVLAGPAGELFF.

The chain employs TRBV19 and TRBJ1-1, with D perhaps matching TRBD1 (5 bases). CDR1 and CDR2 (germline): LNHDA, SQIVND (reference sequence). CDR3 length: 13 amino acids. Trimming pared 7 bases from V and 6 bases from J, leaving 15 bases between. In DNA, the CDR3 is TGTGCCAGTATGGTGTGGGGCGTATCTGAAGCTTTCTTT. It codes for CASMVWGVSEAFF.

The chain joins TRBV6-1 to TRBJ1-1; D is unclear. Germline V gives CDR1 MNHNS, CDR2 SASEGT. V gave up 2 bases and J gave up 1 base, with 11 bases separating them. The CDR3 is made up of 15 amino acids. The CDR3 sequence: CASSEFQAGNTEAFF. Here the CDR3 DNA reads TGTGCCAGCAGTGAATTTCAGGCTGGGAACACTGAAGCTTTCTTT.

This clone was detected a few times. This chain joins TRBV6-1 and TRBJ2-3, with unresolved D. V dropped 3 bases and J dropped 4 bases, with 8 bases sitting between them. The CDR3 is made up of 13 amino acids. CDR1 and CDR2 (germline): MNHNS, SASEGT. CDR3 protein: CASSDRRSDTQYF. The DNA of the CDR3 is TGTGCCAGCAGTGACCGTCGTTCAGATACGCAGTATTTT.

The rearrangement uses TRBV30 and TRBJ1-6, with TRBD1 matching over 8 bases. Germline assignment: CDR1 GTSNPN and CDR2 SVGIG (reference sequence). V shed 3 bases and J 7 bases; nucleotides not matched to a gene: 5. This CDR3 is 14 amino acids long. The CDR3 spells CAWSATGANSPLHF. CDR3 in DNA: TGTGCCTGGAGCGCGACAGGGGCAAATTCACCCCTCCACTTT.

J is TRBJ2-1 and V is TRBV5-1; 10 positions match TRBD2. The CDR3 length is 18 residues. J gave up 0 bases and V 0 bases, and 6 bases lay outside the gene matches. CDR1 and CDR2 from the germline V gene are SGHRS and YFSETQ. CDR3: CASSLVLAGLRSYNEQFF. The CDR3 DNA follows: TGCGCCAGCAGCTTGGTACTAGCGGGGCTCCGCTCCTACAATGAGCAGTTCTTC.

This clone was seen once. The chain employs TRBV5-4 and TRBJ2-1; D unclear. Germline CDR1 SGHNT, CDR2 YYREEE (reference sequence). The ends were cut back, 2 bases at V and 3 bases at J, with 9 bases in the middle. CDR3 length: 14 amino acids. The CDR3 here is CASSFPGIYNEQFF. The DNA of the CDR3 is TGTGCCAGCAGCTTTCCAGGAATCTACAATGAGCAGTTCTTC.

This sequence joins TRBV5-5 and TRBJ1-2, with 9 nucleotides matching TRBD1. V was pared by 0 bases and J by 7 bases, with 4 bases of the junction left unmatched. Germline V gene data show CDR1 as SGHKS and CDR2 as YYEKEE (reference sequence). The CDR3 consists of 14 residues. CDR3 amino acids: CASSLAQGAGGYTF. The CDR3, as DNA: TGTGCCAGCAGCTTGGCACAGGGGGCAGGTGGCTACACCTTC.

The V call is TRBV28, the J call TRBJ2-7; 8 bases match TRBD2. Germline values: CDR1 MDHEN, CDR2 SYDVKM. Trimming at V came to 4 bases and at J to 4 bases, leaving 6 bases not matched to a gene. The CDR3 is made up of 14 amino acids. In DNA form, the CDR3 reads TGTGCCAGCAGTTCCGGACTAGCCCCTTACGAGCAGTACTTC. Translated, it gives CASSSGLAPYEQYF.

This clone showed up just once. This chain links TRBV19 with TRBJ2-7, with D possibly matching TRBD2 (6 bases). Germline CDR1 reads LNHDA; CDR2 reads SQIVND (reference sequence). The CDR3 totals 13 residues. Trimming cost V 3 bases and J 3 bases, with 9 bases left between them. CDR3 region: CASSMGLIYEQYF. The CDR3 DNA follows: TGTGCCAGTAGTATGGGACTGATCTACGAGCAGTACTTC.

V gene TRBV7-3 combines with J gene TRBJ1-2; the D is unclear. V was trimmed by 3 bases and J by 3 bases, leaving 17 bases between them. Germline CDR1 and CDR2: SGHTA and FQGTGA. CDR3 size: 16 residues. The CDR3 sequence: CASSFGRLAAYYGYTF. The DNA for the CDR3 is TGTGCCAGCAGCTTTGGCAGGCTGGCCGCTTACTATGGCTACACCTTC.

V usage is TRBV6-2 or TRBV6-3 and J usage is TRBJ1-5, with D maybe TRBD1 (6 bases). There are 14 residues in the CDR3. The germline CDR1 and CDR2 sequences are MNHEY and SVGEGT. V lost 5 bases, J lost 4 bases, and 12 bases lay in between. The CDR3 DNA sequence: TGTGCCAGCAGTGACAGGCCGGAGAATCAGCCCCAGCATTTT. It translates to CASSDRPENQPQHF.

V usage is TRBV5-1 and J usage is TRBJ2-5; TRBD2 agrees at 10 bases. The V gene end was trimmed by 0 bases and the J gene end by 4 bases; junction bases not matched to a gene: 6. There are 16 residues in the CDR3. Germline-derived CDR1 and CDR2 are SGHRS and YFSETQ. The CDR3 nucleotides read TGCGCCAGCAGCTTGGGTTCTTTAGCGGGAGGAGAGACCCAGTACTTC. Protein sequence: CASSLGSLAGGETQYF. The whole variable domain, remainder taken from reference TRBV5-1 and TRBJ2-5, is KAGVTQTPRYLIKTRGQQVTLSCSPISGHRSVSWYQQTPGQGLQFLFEYFSETQRNKGNFPGRFSGRQFSNSRSEMNVSTLELGDSALYLCASSLGSLAGGETQYFGPGTRLLVL.

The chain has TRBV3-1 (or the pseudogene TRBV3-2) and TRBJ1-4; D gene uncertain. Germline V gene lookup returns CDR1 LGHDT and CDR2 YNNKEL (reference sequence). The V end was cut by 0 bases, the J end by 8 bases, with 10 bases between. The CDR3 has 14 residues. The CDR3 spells CASSQELRSEKLFF. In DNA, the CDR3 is TGTGCCAGCAGCCAAGAACTTCGGAGCGAAAAACTGTTTTTT.

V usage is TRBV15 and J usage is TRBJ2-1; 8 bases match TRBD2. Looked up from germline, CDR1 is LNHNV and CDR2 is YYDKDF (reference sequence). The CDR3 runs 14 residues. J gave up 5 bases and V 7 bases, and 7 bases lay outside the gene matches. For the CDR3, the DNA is TGTGCCACCAAGGTGAGAGCGGGGGACAATGAGCAGTTCTTC. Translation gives CATKVRAGDNEQFF.

CDR3 nucleotides: TGTGCCAGTAGTACAGCGGTGAACACTGAAGCTTTCTTT. Translation gives CASSTAVNTEAFF. The chain couples TRBV19 to TRBJ1-1; no definite D call. This CDR3 is 13 amino acids long. The germline gives CDR1 LNHDA, CDR2 SQIVND (reference sequence). V was cut by 4 bases and J by 0 bases, with 6 bases left in between.

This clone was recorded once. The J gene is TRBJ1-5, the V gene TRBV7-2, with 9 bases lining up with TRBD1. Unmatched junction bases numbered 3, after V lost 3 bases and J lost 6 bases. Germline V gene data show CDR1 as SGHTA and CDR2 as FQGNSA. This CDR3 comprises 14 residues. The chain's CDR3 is CASSLGDRAQPQHF. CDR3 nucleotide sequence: TGTGCCAGCAGCTTGGGGGACAGGGCTCAGCCCCAGCATTTT.

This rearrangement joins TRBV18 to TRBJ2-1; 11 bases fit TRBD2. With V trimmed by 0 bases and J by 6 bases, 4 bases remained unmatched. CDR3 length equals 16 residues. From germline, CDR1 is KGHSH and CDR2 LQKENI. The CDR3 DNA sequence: TGTGCCAGCTCACCACCGCGACTAGCGGGAAGCAATGAGCAGTTCTTC. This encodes CASSPPRLAGSNEQFF.

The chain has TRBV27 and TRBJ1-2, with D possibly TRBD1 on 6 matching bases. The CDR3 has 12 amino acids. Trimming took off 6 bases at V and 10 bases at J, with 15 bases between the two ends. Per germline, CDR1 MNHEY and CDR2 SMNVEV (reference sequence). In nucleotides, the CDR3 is TGTGCCAGCAGGCCTAAACAGGGCTTCTACACCTTC. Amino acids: CASRPKQGFYTF.

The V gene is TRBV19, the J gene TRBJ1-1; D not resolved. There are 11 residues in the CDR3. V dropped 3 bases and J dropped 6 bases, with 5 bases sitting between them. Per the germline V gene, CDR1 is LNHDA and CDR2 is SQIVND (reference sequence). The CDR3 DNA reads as TGTGCCAGTAGTATTGGGCCTGAAGCTTTCTTT. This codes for CASSIGPEAFF.

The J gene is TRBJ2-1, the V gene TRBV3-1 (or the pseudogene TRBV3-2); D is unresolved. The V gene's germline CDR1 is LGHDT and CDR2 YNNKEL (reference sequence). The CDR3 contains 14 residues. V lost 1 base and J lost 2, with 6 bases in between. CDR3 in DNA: TGTGCCAGCAGCCAAGTCGTCGCCTACAATGAGCAGTTCTTC. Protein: CASSQVVAYNEQFF.

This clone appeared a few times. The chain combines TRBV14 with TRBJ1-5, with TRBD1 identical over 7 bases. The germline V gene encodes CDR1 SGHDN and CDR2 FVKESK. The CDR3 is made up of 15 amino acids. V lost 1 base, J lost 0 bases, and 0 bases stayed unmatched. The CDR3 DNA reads TGTGCCAGCAGCCAAGGGACAGGTAGCAATCAGCCCCAGCATTTT. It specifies CASSQGTGSNQPQHF.

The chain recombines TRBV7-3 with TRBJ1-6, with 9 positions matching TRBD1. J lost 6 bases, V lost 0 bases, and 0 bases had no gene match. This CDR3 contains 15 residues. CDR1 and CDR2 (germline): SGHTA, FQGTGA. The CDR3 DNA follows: TGTGCCAGCAGCTTAACGGGACAGGGTAATTCACCCCTCCACTTT. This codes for CASSLTGQGNSPLHF.

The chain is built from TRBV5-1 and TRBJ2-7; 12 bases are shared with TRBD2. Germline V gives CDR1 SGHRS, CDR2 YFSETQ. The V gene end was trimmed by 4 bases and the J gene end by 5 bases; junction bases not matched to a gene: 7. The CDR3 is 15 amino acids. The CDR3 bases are TGCGCCAGCAGCCGGACTAGCGGGACGATCAACGAGCAGTACTTC. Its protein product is CASSRTSGTINEQYF.

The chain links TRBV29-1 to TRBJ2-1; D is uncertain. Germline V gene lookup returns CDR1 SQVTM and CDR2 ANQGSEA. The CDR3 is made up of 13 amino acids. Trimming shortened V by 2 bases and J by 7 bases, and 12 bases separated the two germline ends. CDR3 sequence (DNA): TGCAGCGTTGAACGGTCAAGTTTTAATGAGCAGTTCTTC. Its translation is CSVERSSFNEQFF.

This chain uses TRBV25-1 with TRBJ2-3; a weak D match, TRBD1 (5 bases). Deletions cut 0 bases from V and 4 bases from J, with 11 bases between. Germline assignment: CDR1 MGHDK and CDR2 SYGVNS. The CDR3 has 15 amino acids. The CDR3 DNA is TGTGCCAGCAGTGAATACAGGGTAGAGGCAGATACGCAGTATTTT. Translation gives CASSEYRVEADTQYF. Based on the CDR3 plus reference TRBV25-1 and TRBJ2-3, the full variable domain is EADIYQTPRYLVIGTGKKITLECSQTMGHDKMYWYQQDPGMELHLIHYSYGVNSTEKGDLSSESTVSRIRTEHFPLTLESARPSHTSQYLCASSEYRVEADTQYFGPGTRLTVL.

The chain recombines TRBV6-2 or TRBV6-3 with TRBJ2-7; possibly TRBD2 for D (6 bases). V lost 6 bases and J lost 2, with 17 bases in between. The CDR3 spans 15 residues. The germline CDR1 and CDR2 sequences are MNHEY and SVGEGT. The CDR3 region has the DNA TGTGCCAGCAGCTTCACCGGGACGGGGGCCTACGAGCAGTACTTC. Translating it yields CASSFTGTGAYEQYF.